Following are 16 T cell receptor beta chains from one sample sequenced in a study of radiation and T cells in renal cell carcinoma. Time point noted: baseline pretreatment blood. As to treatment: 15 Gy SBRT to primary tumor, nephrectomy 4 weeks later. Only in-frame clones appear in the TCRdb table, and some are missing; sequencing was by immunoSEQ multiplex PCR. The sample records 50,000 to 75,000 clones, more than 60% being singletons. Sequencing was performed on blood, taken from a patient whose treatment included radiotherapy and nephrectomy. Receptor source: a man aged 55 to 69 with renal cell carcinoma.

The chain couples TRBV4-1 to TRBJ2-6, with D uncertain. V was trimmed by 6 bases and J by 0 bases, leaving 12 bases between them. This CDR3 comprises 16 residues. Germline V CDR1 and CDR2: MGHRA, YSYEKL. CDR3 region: CASSEADVSGANVLTF. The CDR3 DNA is TGCGCCAGCAGTGAGGCCGACGTCTCTGGGGCCAACGTCCTGACTTTC.

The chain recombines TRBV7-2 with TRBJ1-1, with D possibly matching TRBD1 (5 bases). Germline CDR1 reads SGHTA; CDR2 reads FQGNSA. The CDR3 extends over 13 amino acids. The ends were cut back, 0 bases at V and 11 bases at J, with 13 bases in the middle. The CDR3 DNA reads TGTGCCAGCAGCTTAGCAAACGGGCCAGGGGCTTTCTTT. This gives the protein CASSLANGPGAFF.

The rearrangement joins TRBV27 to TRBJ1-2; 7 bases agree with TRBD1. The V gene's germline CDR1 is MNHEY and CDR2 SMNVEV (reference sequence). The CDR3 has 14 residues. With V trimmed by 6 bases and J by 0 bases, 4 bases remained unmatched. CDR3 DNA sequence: TGTGCCAGCAGCCGGACAGGAACTAACTATGGCTACACCTTC. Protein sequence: CASSRTGTNYGYTF.

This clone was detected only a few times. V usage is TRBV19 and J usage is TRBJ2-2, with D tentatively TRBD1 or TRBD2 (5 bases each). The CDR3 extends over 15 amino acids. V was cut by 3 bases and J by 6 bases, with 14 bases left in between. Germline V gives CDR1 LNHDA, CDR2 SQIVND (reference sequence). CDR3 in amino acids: CASSITGPLAGELFF. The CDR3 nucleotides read TGTGCCAGTAGTATCACGGGGCCCCTCGCCGGGGAGCTGTTTTTT.

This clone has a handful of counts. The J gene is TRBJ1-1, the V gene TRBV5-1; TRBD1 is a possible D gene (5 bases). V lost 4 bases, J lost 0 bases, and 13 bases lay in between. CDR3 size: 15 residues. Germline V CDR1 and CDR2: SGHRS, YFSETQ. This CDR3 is CASSPQGGMNTEAFF. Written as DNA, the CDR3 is TGCGCCAGCAGCCCGCAGGGAGGGATGAACACTGAAGCTTTCTTT.

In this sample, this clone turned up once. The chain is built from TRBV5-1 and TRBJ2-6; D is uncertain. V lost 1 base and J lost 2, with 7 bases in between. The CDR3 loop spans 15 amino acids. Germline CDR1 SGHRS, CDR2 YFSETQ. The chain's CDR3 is CASSLSGAGANVLTF. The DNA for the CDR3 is TGCGCCAGCAGCTTGTCCGGAGCTGGGGCCAACGTCCTGACTTTC.

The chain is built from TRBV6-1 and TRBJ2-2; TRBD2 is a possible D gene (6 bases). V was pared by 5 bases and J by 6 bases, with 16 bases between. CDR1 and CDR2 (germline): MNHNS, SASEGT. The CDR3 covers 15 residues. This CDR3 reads CASSPETRTPGELFF. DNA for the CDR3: TGTGCCAGCAGTCCCGAGACTAGAACTCCCGGGGAGCTGTTTTTT.

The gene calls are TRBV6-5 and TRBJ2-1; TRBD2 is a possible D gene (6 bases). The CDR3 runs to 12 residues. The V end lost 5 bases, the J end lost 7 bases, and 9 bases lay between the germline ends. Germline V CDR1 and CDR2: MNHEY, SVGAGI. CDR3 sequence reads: CASSLRGNEQFF. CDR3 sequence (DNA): TGTGCCAGCAGTCTACGGGGGAATGAGCAGTTCTTC.

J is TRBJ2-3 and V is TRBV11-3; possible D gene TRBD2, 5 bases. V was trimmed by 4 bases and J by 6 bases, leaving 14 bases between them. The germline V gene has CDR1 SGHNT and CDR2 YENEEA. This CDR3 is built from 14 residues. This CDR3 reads CASSSSPAGDTQYF. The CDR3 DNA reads TGTGCCAGCAGCTCTAGCCCTGCTGGCGATACGCAGTATTTT. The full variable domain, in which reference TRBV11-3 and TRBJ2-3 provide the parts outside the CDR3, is EAGVVQSPRYKIIEKKQPVAFWCNPISGHNTLYWYLQNLGQGPELLIRYENEEAVDDSQLPKDRFSAERLKGVDSTLKIQPAELGDSAVYLCASSSSPAGDTQYFGPGTRLTVL.

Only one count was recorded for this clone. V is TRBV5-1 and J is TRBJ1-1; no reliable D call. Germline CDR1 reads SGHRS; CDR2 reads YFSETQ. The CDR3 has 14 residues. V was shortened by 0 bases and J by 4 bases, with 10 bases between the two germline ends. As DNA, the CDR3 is TGCGCCAGCAGCTTGGGGACCGTAGCCACTGAAGCTTTCTTT. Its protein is CASSLGTVATEAFF.

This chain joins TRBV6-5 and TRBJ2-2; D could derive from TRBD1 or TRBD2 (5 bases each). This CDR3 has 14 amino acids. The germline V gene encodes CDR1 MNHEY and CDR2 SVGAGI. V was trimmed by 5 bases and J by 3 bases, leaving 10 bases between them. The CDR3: CASSPSRDTGELFF. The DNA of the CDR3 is TGTGCCAGCAGTCCTAGCAGGGACACCGGGGAGCTGTTTTTT.

CDR3 DNA sequence: TGTGCCAGCAGTACCGCAGGGGGCGCGTACACAGATACGCAGTATTTT. It is translated as CASSTAGGAYTDTQYF. This rearrangement joins TRBV6-6 to TRBJ2-3, with 8 positions matching TRBD1. This CDR3 contains 16 residues. Per germline, CDR1 MNHNY and CDR2 SVGAGI (reference sequence). J lost 2 bases, V lost 5 bases, and 9 bases had no gene match.

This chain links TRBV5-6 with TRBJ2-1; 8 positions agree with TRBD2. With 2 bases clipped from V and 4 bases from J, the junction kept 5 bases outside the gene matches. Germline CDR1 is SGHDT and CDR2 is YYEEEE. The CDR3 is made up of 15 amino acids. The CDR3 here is CASSFTSGRYNEQFF. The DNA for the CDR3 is TGTGCCAGCAGCTTTACTAGCGGTCGATACAATGAGCAGTTCTTC.

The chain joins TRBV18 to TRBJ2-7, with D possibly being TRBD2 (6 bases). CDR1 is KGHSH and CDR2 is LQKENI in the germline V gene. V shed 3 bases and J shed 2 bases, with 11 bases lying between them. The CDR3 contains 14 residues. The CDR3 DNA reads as TGTGCCAGCTCACCGGCGGGACCCCCCTACGAGCAGTACTTC. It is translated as CASSPAGPPYEQYF.

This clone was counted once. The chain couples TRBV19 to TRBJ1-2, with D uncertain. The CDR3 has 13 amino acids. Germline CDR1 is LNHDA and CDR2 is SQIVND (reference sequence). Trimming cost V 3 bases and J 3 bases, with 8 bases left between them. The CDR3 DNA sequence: TGTGCCAGTAGTATTGAGTCGTACTATGGCTACACCTTC. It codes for CASSIESYYGYTF.

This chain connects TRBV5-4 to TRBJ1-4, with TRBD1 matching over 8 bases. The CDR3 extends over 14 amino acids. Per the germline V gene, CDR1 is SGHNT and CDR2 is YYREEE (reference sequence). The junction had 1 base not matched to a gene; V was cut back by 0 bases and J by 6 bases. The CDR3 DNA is TGTGCCAGCAGCTTGGCAGGGGGCTATGAAAAACTGTTTTTT. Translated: CASSLAGGYEKLFF.